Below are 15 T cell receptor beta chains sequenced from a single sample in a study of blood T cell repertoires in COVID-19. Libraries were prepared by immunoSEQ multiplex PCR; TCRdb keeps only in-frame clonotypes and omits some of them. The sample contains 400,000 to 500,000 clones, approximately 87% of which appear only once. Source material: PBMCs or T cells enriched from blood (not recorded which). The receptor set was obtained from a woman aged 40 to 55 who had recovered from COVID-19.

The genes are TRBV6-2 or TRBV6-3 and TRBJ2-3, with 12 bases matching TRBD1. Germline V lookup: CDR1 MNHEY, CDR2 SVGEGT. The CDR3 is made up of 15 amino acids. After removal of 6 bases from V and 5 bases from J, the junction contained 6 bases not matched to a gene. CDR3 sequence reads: CASSSGQGAVDTQYF. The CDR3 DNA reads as TGTGCCAGCAGCTCGGGACAGGGGGCAGTAGATACGCAGTATTTT.

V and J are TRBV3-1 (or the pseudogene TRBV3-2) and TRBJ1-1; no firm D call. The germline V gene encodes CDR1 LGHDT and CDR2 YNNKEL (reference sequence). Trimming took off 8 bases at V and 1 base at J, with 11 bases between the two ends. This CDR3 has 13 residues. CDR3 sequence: CASRRGKNTEAFF. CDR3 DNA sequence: TGTGCCAGCCGCCGCGGCAAGAACACTGAAGCTTTCTTT.

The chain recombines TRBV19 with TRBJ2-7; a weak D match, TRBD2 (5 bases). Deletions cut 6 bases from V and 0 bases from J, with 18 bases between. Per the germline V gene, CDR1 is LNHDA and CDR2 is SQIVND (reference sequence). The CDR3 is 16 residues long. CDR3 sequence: CASSSGLSIYSYEQYF. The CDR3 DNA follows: TGTGCCAGTAGCTCCGGACTCTCAATATACTCCTACGAGCAGTACTTC.

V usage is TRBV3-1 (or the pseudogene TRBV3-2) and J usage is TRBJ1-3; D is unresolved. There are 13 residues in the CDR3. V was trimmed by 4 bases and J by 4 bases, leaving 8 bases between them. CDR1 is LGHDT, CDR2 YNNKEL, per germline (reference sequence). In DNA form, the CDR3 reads TGTGCCAGCAGCCCCGTGAGCGGAAACACCATATATTTT. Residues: CASSPVSGNTIYF.

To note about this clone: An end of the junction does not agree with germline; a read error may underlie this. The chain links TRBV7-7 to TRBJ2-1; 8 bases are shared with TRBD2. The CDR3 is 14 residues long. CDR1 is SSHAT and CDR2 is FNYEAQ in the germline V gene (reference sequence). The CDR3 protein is CASRSPGLGNEQFF. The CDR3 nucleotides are TGTGCTAGCAGATCCCCGGGACTAGGCAATGAGCAGTTCTTC.

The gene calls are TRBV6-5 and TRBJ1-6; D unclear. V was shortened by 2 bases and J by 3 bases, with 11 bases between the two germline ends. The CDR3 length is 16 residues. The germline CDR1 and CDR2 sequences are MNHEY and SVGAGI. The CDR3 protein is CASSYNPLSYNSPLHF. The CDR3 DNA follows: TGTGCCAGCAGTTACAATCCCCTGAGCTATAATTCACCCCTCCACTTT.

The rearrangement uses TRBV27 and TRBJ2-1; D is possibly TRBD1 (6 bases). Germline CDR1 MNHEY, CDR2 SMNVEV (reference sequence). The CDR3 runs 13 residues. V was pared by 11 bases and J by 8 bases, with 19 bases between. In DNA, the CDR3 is TGTGCCTTAAAGAGGGGGTACGGGGATGAGCAGTTCTTC. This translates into CALKRGYGDEQFF.

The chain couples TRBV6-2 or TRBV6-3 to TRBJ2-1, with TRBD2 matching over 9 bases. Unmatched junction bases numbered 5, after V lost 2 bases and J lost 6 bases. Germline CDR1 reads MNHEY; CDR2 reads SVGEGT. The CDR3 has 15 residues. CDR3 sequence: CASSYGIAGANEQFF. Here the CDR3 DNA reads TGTGCCAGCAGTTACGGGATAGCGGGAGCCAATGAGCAGTTCTTC.

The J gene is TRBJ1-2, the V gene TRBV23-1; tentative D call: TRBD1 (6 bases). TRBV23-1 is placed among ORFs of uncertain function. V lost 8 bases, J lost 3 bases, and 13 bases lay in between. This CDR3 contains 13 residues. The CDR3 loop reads CASRGQRHYGYTF. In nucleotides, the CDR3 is TGCGCCAGCCGCGGACAGAGACACTATGGCTACACCTTC.

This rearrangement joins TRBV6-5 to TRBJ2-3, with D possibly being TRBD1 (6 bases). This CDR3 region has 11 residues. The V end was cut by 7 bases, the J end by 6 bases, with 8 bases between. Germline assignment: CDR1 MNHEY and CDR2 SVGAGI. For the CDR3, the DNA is TGTGCCAGCACCCAGGGGGATACGCAGTATTTT. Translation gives CASTQGDTQYF.

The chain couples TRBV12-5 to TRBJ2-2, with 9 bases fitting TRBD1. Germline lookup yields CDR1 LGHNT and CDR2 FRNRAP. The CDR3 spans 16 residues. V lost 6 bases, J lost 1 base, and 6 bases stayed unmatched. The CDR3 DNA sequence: TGTGCTAGTGGATCAACAGGGGGCTGGAACACCGGGGAGCTGTTTTTT. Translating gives CASGSTGGWNTGELFF. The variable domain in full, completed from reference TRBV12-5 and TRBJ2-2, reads DARVTQTPRHKVTEMGQEVTMRCQPILGHNTVFWYRQTMMQGLELLAYFRNRAPLDDSGMPKDRFSAEMPDATLATLKIQPSEPRDSAVYFCASGSTGGWNTGELFFGEGSRLTVL.

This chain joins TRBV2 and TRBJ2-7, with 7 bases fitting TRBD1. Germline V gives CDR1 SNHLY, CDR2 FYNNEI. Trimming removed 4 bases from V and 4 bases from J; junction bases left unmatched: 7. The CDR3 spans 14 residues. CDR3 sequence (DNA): TGTGCCAGCAGTGCCCGGACAGGCCCTTACGAGCAGTACTTC. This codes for CASSARTGPYEQYF.

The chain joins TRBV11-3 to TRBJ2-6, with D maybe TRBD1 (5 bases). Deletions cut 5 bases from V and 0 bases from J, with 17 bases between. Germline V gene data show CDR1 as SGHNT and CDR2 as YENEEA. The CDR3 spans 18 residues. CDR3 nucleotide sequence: TGTGCCAGCAGCCCAAACAGGTTTCTTATCTCTGGGGCCAACGTCCTGACTTTC. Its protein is CASSPNRFLISGANVLTF.

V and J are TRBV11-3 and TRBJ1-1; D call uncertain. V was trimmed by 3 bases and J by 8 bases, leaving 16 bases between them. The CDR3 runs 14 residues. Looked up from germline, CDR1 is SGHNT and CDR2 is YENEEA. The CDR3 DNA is TGTGCCAGCAGCTTCGGATACGAGGTTTTAGAAGCTTTCTTT. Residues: CASSFGYEVLEAFF.

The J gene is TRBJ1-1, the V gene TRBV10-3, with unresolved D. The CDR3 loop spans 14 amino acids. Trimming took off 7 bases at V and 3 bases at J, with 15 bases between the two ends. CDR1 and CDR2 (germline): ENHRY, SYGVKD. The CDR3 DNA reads TGTGCCATCACTAAAGACACTTCGTACACTGAAGCTTTCTTT. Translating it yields CAITKDTSYTEAFF.